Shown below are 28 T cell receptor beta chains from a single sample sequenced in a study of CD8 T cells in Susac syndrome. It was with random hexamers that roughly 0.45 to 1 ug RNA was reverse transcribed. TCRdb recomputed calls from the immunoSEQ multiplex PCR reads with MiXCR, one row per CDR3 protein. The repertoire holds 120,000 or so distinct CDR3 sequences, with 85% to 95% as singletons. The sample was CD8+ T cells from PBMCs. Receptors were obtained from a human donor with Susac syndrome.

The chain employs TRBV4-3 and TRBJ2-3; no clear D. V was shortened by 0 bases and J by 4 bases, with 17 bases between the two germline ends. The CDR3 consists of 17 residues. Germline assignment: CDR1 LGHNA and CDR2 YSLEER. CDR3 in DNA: TGCGCCAGCAGCCAAGATCTAACTATTAGTCGACCAGATACGCAGTATTTT. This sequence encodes CASSQDLTISRPDTQYF.

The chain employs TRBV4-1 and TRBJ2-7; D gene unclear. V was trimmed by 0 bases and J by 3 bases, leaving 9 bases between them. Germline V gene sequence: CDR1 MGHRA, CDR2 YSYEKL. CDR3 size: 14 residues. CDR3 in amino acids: CASSQDSAGYEQYF. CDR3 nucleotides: TGCGCCAGCAGCCAAGATTCGGCAGGCTACGAGCAGTACTTC.

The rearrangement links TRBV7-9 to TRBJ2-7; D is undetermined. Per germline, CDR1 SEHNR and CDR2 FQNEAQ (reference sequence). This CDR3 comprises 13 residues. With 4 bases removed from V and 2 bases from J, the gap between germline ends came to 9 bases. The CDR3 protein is CASSSWATYEQYF. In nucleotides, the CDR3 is TGTGCCAGCAGCTCTTGGGCCACCTACGAGCAGTACTTC.

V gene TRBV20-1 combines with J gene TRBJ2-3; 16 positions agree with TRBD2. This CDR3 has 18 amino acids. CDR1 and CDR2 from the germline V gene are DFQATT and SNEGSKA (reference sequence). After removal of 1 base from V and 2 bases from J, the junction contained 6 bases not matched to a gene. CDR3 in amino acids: CSARGGTSGGAVTDTQYF. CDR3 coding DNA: TGCAGTGCTAGAGGCGGGACTAGCGGGGGGGCCGTCACAGATACGCAGTATTTT.

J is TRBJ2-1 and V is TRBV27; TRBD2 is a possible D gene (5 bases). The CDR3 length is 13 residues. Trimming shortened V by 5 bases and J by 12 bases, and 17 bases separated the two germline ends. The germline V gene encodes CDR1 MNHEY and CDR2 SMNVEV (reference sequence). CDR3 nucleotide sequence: TGTGCCAGCAGTCCCGCGGAGGCAATGAGGCAGTTCTTC. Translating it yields CASSPAEAMRQFF.

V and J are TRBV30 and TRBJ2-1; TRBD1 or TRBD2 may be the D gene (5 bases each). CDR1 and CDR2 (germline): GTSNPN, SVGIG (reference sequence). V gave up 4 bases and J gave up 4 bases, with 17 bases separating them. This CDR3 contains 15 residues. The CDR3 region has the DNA TGTGCCTGGACCGACCGGGACCAGAGATACAATGAGCAGTTCTTC. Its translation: CAWTDRDQRYNEQFF.

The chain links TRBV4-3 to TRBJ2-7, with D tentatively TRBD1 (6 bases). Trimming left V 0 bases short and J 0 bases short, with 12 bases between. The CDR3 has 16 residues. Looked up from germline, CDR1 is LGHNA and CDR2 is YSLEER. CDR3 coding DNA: TGCGCCAGCAGCCAAGATCTCACAGGGAACTCCTACGAGCAGTACTTC. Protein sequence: CASSQDLTGNSYEQYF.

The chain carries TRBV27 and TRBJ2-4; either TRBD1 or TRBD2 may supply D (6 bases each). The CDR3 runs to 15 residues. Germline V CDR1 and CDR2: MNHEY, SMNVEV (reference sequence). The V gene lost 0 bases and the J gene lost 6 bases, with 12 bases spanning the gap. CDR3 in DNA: TGTGCCAGCAGTTTATCAGGGGGGTCGGGAAACATTCAGTACTTC. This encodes CASSLSGGSGNIQYF.

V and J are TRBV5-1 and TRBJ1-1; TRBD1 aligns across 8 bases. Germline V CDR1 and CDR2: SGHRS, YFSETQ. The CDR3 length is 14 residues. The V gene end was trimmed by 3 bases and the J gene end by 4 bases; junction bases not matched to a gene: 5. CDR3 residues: CASSYRTGSTEAFF. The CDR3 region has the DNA TGCGCCAGCAGCTACCGGACAGGGAGCACTGAAGCTTTCTTT.

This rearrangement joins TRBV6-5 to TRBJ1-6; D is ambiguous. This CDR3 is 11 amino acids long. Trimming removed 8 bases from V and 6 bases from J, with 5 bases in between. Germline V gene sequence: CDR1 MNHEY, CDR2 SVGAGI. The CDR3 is CASRGNSPLHF. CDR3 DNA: TGTGCCAGCCGGGGTAATTCACCCCTCCACTTT.

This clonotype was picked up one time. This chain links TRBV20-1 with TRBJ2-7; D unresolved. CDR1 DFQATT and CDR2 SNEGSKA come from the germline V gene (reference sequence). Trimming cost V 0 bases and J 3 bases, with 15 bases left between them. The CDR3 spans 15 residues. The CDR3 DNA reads TGCAGTGCTAGAGACCCCCTTCGGGCCGACTACGAGCAGTACTTC. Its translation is CSARDPLRADYEQYF.

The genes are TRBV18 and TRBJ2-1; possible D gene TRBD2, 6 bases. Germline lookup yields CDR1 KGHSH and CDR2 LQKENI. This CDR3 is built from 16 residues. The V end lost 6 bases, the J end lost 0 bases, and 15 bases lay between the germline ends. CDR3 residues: CASSLYGGSSYNEQFF. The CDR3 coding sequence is TGTGCCAGCTCGCTGTACGGGGGAAGCTCCTACAATGAGCAGTTCTTC.

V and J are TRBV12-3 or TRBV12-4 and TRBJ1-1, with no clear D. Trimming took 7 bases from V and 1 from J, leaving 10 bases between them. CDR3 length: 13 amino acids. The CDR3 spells CASTLSGNTEAFF. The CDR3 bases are TGTGCCAGCACCCTCTCAGGGAACACTGAAGCTTTCTTT.

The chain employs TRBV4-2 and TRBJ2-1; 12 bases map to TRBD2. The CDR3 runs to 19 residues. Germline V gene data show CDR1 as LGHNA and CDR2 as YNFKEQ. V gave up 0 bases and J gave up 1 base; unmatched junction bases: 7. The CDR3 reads CASSQEGTSGGLSYNEQFF. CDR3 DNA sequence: TGTGCCAGCAGCCAAGAGGGTACTAGCGGGGGGTTATCCTACAATGAGCAGTTCTTC.

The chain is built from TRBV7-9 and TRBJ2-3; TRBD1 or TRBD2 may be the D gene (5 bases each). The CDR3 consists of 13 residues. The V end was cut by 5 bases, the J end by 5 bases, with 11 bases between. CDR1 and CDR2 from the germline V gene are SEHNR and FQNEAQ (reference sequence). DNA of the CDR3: TGTGCCAGCAGCGGCTGGGACCAAGATACGCAGTATTTT. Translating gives CASSGWDQDTQYF. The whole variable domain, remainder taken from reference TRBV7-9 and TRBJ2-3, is DTGVSQNPRHKITKRGQNVTFRCDPISEHNRLYWYRQTLGQGPEFLTYFQNEAQLEKSRLLSDRFSAERPKGSFSTLEIQRTEQGDSAMYLCASSGWDQDTQYFGPGTRLTVL.

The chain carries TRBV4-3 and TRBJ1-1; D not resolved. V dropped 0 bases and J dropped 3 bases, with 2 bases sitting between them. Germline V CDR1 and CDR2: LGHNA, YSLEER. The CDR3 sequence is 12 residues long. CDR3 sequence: CASSQDYTEAFF. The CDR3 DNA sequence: TGCGCCAGCAGCCAAGATTACACTGAAGCTTTCTTT.

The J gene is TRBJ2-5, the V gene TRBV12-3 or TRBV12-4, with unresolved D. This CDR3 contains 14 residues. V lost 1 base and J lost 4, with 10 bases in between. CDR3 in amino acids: CASSLESDIETQYF. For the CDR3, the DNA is TGTGCCAGCAGTTTAGAATCAGATATAGAGACCCAGTACTTC.

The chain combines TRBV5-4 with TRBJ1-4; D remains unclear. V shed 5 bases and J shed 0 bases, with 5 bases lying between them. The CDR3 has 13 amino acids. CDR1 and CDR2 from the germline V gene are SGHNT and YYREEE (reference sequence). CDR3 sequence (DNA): TGTGCCAGCAGTGGAGCAACTAATGAAAAACTGTTTTTT. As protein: CASSGATNEKLFF.

The CDR3 DNA reads TGTGCCAGCAGCTTGGACCACTATGGCTACACCTTC. Protein product: CASSLDHYGYTF. J is TRBJ1-2 and V is TRBV11-2; the D is unclear. Trimming took 3 bases from V and 3 from J, leaving 5 bases between them. Germline assignment: CDR1 SGHAT and CDR2 FQNNGV. This CDR3 is 12 amino acids long.

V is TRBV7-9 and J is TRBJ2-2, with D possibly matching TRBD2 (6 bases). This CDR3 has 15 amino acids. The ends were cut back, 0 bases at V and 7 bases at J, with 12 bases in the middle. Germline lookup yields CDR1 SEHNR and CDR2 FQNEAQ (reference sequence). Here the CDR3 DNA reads TGTGCCAGCAGCTTAGCGGCGGGGATCGACGGGGAGCTGTTTTTT. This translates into CASSLAAGIDGELFF.

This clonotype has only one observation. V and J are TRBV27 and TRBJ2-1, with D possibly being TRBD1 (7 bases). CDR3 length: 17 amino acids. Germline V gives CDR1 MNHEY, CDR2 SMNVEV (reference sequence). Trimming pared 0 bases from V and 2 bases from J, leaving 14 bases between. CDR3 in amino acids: CASSLSNRGGAYNEQFF. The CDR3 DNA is TGTGCCAGCAGTTTATCGAACAGGGGAGGTGCCTACAATGAGCAGTTCTTC.

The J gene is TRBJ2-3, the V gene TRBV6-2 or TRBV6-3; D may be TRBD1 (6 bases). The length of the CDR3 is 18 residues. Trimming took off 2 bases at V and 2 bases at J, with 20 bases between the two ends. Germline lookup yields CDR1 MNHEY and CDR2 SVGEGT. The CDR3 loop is CASSYPWQGKAHTDTQYF. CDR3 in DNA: TGTGCCAGCAGTTACCCTTGGCAGGGGAAAGCACACACAGATACGCAGTATTTT.

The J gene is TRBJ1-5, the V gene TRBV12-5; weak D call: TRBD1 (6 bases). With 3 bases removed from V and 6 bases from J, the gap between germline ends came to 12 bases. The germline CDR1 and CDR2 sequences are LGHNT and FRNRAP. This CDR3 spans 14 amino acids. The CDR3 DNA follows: TGTGCTAGTGGTTTCGGGGGGGCTGGTCAGCCCCAGCATTTT. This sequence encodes CASGFGGAGQPQHF.

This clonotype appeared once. The CDR3 sequence is CASSPGGGYQETQYF. CDR3 nucleotide sequence: TGTGCCAGCAGCCCAGGGGGGGGCTACCAAGAGACCCAGTACTTC. The chain has TRBV7-9 and TRBJ2-5; D could derive from TRBD1 or TRBD2 (7 bases each). CDR1 SEHNR and CDR2 FQNEAQ come from the germline V gene (reference sequence). This CDR3 comprises 15 residues. V lost 5 bases and J lost 0, with 13 bases in between.

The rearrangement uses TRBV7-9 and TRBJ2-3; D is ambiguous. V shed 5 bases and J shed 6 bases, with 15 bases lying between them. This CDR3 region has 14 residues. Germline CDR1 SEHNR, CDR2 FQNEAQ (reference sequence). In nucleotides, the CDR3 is TGTGCCAGCAGCGAGGCCCTTGAGAGGGATACGCAGTATTTT. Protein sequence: CASSEALERDTQYF.

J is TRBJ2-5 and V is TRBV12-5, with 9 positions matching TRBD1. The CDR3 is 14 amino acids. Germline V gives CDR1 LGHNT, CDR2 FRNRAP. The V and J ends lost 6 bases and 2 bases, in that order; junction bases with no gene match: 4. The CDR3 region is CASGPGQGQETQYF. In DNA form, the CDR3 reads TGTGCTAGTGGACCCGGACAGGGGCAAGAGACCCAGTACTTC.

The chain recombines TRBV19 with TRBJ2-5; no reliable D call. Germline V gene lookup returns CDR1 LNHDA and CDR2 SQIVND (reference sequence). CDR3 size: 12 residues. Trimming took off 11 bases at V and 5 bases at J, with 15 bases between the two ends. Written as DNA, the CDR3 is TGTGCCTCGGTAGCAGTTGATGAGACCCAGTACTTC. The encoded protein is CASVAVDETQYF. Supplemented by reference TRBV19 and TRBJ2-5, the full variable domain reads DGGITQSPKYLFRKEGQNVTLSCEQNLNHDAMYWYRQDPGQGLRLIYYSQIVNDFQKGDIAEGYSVSREKKESFPLTVTSAQKNPTAFYLCASVAVDETQYFGPGTRLLVL.

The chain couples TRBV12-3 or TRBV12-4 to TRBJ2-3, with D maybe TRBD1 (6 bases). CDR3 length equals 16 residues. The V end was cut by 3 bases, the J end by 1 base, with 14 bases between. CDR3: CASSLSSAGGTDTQYF. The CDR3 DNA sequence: TGTGCCAGCAGTTTGTCCTCGGCAGGGGGCACAGATACGCAGTATTTT.